What follows describes a single T cell receptor (beta chain). Its matching antigen is unknown. CDR1 MRHNA and CDR2 SNTAGT come from the germline V gene. V shed 6 bases and J shed 2 bases, with 16 bases lying between them. This CDR3 has 15 residues. The data are from a study of OX40 agonist ivuxolimab in advanced cancers. The overall study: Patients in dose escalation had liver, melanoma, kidney or head and neck cancers. Broader study findings: In a subset of nonresponders, normalized T-cell clonal expansion was also low. At 0.1 to 3.0 mg/kg and by week 6, clonal expansion occurred in CD4+ and CD8+ blood T cells.

The protocol was immunoSEQ multiplex PCR, while the TCRdb copy is restricted to in-frame clones and leaves out a portion. Among around 76,000 clones listed, approximately 90% were seen once. This TCR derives from an adult with an advanced solid tumor such as melanoma, head and neck, liver or kidney cancer. Sequencing was performed on CD4+ or CD8+ T cells sorted from blood, taken in a trial of the OX40 agonist ivuxolimab. This sequence joins TRBV6-4 and TRBJ2-5, with D hard to call. CDR3 DNA: TGTGCCAGCAGCCTAGAAGTGGGGTCGCAAGAGACCCAGTACTTC. Translating it yields CASSLEVGSQETQYF.